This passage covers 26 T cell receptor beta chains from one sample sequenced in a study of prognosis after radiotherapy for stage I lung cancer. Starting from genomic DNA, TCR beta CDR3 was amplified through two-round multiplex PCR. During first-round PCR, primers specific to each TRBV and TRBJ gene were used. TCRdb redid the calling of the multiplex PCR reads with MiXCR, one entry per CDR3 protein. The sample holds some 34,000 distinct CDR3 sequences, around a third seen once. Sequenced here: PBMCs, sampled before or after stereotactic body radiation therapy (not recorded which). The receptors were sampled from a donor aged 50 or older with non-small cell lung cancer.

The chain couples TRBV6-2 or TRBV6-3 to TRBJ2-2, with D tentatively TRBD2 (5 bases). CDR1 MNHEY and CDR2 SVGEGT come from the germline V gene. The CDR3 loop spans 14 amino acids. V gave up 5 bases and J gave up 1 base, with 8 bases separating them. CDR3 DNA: TGTGCCAGCAGTGTTAGCGAGAACACCGGGGAGCTGTTTTTT. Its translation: CASSVSENTGELFF.

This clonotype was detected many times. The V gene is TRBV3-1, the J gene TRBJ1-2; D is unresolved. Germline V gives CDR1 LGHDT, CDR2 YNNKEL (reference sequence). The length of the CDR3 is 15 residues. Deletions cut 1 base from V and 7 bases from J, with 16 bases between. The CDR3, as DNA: TGTGCCAGCAGCCAAGGGTCGGACGGCCGGGGTGGCTACACCTTC. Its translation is CASSQGSDGRGGYTF.

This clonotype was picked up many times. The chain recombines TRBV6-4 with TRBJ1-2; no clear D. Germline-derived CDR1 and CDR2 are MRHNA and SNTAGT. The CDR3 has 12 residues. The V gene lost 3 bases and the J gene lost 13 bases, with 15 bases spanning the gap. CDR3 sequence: CASSEALGWSTF. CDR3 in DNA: TGTGCCAGCAGTGAAGCGCTAGGATGGAGCACCTTC.

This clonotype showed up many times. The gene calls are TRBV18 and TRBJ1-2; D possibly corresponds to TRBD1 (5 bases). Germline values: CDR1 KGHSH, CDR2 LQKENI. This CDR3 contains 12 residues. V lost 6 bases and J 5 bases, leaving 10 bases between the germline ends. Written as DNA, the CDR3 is TGTGCCAGCTCGGACAACGGGTATGGCTACACCTTC. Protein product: CASSDNGYGYTF.

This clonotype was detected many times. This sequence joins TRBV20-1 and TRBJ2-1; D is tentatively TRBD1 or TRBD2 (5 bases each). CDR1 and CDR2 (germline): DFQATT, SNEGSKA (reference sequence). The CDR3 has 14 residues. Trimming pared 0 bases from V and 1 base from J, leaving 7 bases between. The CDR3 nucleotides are TGCAGTGCTAGAGAATGGGGGTCCTACAATGAGCAGTTCTTC. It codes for CSAREWGSYNEQFF.

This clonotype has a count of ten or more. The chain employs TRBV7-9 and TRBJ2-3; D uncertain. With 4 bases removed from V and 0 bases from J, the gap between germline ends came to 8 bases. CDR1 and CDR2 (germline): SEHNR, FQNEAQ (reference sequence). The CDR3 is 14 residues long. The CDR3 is CASSSDTSTDTQYF. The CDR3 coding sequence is TGTGCCAGCAGCTCTGATACTAGCACAGATACGCAGTATTTT.

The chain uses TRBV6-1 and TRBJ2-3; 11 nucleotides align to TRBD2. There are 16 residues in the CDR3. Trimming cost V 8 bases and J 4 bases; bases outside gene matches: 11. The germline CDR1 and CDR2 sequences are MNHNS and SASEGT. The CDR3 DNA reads TGTGCCAGCTCTTATAGCGGGGGGGCCCGGGCAGATACGCAGTATTTT. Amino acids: CASSYSGGARADTQYF.

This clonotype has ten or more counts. CDR3 in amino acids: CASSQEGQGRGTQYF. As DNA, the CDR3 is TGCGCCAGCAGCCAGGAGGGACAGGGGAGGGGGACCCAGTACTTC. This chain uses TRBV4-1 with TRBJ2-5; 10 bases line up with TRBD1. The J segment lost 7 bases and the V segment lost 3 bases, leaving 8 bases of the junction unmatched. The V gene's germline CDR1 is MGHRA and CDR2 YSYEKL. The CDR3 runs 15 residues.

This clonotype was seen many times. The CDR3 DNA follows: TGTGCCAGCAGTGAGGGTCCGTCCATGGATACGCAGTATTTT. It translates to CASSEGPSMDTQYF. The chain joins TRBV6-1 to TRBJ2-3, with D unresolved. The V gene lost 3 bases and the J gene lost 6 bases, with 13 bases spanning the gap. Germline assignment: CDR1 MNHNS and CDR2 SASEGT. The CDR3 is made up of 14 amino acids.

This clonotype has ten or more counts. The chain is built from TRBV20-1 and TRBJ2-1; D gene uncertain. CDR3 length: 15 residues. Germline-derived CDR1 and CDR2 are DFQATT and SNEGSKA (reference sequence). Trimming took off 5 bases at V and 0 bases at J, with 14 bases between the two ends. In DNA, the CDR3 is TGCAGTGCTCCCTCGGCGGTGTCCTCCTACAATGAGCAGTTCTTC. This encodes CSAPSAVSSYNEQFF.

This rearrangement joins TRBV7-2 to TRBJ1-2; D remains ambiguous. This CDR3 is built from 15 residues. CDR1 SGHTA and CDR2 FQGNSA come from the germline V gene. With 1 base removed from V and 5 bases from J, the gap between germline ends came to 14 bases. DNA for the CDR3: TGTGCCAGCAGCTTAGGTGACCGCCGTTGGTATGGCTACACCTTC. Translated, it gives CASSLGDRRWYGYTF.

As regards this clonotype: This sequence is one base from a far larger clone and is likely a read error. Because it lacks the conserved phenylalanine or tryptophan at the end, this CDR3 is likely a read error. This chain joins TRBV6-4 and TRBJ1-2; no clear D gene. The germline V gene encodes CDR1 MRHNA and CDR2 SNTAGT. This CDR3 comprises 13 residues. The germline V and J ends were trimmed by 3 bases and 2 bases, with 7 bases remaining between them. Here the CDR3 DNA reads TGTGCCAGCAGTGAAGCGGAGAACTATGGCTACACCTCC. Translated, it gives CASSEAENYGYTS.

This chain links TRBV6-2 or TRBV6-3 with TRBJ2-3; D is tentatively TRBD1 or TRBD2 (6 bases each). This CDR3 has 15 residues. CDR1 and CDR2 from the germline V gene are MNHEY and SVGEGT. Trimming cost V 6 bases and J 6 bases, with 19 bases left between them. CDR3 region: CASRTGGQCVDTQYF. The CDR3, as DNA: TGTGCCAGCAGAACCGGGGGCCAATGTGTGGATACGCAGTATTTT.

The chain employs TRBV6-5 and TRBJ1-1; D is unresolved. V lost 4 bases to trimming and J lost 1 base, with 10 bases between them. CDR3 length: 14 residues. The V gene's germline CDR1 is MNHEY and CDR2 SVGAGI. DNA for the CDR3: TGTGCCAGCAGTTCTAGTGCAGGGAACACTGAAGCTTTCTTT. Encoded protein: CASSSSAGNTEAFF.

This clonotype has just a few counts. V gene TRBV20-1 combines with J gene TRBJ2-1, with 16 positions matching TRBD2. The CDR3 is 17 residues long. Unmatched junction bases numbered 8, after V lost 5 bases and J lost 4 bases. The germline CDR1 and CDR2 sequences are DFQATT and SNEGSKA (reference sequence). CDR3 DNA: TGCAGTGCTCTGGGACTAGCGGGAGGGCGGGTGTACAATGAGCAGTTCTTC. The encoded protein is CSALGLAGGRVYNEQFF.

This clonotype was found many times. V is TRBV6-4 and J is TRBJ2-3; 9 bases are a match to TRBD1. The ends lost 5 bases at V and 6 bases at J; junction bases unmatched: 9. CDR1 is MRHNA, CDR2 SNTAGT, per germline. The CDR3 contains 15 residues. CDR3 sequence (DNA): TGTGCCAGCAGTTACAACAGGGGGCCACGGGATACGCAGTATTTT. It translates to CASSYNRGPRDTQYF.

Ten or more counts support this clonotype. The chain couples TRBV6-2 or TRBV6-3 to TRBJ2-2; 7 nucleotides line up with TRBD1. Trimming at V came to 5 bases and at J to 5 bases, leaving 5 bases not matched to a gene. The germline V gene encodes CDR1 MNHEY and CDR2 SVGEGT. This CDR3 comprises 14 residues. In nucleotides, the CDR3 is TGTGCCAGCAGTCCAGACAGGGCTACCGGGGAGCTGTTTTTT. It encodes CASSPDRATGELFF.

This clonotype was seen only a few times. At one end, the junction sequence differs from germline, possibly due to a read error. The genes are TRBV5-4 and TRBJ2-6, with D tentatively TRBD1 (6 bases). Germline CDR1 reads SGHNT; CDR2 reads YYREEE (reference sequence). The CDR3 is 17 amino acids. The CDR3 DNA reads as TGTGCCAGCAGCTTACGGGACACCCCCTCTGGGTCCAACGTCCTGACTTTC. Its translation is CASSLRDTPSGSNVLTF.

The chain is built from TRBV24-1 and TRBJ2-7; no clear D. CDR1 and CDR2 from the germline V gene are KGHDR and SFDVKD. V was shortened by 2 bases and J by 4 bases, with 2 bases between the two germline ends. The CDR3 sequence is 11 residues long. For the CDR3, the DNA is TGTGCCACCAGTGATTCATACGAGCAGTACTTC. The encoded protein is CATSDSYEQYF.

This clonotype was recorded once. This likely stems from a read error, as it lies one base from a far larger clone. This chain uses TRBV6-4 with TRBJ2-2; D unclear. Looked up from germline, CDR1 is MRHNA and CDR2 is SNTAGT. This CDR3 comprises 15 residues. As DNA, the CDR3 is TGTGCCAGCAGTTACTCGGTCTACAACACCGGGGAGCTGTTTTTT. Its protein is CASSYSVYNTGELFF.

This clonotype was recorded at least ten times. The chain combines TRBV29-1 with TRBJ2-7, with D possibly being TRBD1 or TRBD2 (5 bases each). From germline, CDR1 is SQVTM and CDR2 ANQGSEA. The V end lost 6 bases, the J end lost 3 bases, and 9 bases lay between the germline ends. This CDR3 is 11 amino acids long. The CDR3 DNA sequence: TGCAGCGTAAATGGGGGCTACGAGCAGTACTTC. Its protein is CSVNGGYEQYF.

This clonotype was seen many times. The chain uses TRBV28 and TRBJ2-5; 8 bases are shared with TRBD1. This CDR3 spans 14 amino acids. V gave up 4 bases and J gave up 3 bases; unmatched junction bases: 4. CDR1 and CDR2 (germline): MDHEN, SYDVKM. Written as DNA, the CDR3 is TGTGCCAGCAGTTCTCCGGGACAGGAAGAGACCCAGTACTTC. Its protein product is CASSSPGQEETQYF.

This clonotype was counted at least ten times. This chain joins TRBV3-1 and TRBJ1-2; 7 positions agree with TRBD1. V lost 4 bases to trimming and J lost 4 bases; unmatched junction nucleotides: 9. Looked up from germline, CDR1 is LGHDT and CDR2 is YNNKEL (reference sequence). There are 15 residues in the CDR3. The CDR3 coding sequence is TGTGCCAGCAGCCGCTCCGGGACAGAGGGCTATGGCTACACCTTC. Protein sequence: CASSRSGTEGYGYTF.

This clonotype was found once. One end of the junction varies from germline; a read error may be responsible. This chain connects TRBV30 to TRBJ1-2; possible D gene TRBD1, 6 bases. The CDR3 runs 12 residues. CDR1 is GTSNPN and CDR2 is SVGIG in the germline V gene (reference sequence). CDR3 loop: CAWRLQGYGHTF. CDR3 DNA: TGTGCCTGGAGACTACAGGGCTATGGCCACACCTTC.

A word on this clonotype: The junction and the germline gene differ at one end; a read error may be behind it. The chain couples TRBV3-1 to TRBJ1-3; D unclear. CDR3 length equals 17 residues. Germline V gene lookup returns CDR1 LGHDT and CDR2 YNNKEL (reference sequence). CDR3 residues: CASSLADVVLSGKTIYF. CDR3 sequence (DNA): TGTGCCAGCAGCCTGGCCGATGTAGTCCTCTCTGGAAAAACCATATATTTT.

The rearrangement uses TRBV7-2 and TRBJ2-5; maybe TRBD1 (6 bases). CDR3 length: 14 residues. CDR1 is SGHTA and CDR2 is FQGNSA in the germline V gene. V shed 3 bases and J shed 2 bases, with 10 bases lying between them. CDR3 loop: CASSFQDSQETQYF. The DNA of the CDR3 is TGTGCCAGCAGCTTTCAGGACAGTCAAGAGACCCAGTACTTC.